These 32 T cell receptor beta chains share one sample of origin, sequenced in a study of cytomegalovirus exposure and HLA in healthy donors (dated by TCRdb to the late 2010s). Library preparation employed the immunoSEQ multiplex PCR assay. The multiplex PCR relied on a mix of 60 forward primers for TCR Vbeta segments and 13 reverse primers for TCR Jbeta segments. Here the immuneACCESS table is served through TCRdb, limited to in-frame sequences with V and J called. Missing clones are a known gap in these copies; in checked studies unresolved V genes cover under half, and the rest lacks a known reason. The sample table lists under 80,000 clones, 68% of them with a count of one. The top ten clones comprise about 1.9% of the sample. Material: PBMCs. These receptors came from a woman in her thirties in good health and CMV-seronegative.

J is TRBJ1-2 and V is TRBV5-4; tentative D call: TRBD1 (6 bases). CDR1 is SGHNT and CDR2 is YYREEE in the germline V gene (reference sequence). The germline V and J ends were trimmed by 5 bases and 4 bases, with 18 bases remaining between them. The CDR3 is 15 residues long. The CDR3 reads CASSSKQGNSYGYTF. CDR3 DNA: TGTGCCAGCAGTTCTAAACAGGGAAACAGCTATGGCTACACCTTC. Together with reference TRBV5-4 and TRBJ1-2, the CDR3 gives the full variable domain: ETGVTQSPTHLIKTRGQQVTLRCSSQSGHNTVSWYQQALGQGPQFIFQYYREEENGRGNFPPRFSGLQFPNYSSELNVNALELDDSALYLCASSSKQGNSYGYTFGSGTRLTVV.

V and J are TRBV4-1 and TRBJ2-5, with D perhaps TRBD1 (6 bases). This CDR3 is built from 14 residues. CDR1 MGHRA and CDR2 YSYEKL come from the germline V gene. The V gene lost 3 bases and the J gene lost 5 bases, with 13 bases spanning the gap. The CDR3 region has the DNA TGCGCCAGCAGCCAGAACAGGGTCGGGGAGACCCAGTACTTC. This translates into CASSQNRVGETQYF.

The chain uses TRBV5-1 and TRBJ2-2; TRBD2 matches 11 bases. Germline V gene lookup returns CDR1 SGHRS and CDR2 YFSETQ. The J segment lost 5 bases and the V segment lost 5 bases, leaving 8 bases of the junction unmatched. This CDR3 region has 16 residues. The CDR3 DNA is TGCGCCAGCAGAACCCCGGGACTAGCGGAGACCGGGGAGCTGTTTTTT. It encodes CASRTPGLAETGELFF. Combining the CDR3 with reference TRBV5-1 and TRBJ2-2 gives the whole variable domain KAGVTQTPRYLIKTRGQQVTLSCSPISGHRSVSWYQQTPGQGLQFLFEYFSETQRNKGNFPGRFSGRQFSNSRSEMNVSTLELGDSALYLCASRTPGLAETGELFFGEGSRLTVL.

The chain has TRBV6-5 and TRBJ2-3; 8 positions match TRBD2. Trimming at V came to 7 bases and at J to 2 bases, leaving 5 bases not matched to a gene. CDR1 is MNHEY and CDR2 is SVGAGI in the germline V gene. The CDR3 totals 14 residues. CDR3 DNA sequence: TGTGCCAGCACCGACGGGGGGGTCACAGATACGCAGTATTTT. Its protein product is CASTDGGVTDTQYF.

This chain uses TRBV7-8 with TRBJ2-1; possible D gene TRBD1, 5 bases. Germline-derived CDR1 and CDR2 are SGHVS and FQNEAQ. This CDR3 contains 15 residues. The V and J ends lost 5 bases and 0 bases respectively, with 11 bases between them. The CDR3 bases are TGTGCCAGCAGCCTCAGGGATGACTCCTACAATGAGCAGTTCTTC. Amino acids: CASSLRDDSYNEQFF.

The chain's CDR3 is CASSLMGQPSGGYTF. In nucleotides, the CDR3 is TGTGCCAGCAGCTTAATGGGACAGCCCTCGGGTGGCTACACCTTC. V usage is TRBV7-3 and J usage is TRBJ1-2; 7 bases are a match to TRBD1. J was trimmed by 7 bases and V by 1 base; bases with no gene match: 9. Germline values: CDR1 SGHTA, CDR2 FQGTGA. This CDR3 is 15 amino acids long.

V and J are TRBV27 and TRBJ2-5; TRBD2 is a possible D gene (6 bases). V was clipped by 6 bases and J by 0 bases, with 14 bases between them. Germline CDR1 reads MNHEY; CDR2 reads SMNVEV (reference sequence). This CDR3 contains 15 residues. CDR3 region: CASSPGTAYQETQYF. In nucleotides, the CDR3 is TGTGCCAGCAGCCCCGGGACTGCGTACCAAGAGACCCAGTACTTC.

This CDR3 is CASSTTSGQETQYF. In DNA form, the CDR3 reads TGTGCCAGCAGCACGACTAGCGGACAAGAGACCCAGTACTTC. The rearrangement links TRBV7-9 to TRBJ2-5; 9 bases match TRBD2. J lost 2 bases, V lost 5 bases, and 3 bases had no gene match. The CDR3 covers 14 residues. Germline V gene lookup returns CDR1 SEHNR and CDR2 FQNEAQ (reference sequence).

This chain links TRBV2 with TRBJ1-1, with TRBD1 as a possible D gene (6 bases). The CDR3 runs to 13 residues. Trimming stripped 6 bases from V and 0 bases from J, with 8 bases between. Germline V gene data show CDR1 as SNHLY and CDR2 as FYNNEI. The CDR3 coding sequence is TGTGCCAGCAGCCGGACAGTGAACACTGAAGCTTTCTTT. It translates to CASSRTVNTEAFF.

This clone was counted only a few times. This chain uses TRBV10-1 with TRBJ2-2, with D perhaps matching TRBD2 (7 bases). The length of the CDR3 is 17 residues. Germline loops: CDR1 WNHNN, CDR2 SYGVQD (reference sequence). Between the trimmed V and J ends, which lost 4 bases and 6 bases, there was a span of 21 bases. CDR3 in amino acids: CASSGSQGTRGAGELFF. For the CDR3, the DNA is TGCGCCAGCAGTGGATCCCAGGGGACTCGGGGGGCCGGGGAGCTGTTTTTT.

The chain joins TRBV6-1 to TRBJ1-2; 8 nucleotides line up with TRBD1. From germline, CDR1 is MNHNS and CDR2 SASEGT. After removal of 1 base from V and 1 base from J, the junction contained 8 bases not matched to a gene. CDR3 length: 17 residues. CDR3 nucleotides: TGTGCCAGCAGTGAAGGGGCAGGGGGCCCCCATAACTATGGCTACACCTTC. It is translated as CASSEGAGGPHNYGYTF.

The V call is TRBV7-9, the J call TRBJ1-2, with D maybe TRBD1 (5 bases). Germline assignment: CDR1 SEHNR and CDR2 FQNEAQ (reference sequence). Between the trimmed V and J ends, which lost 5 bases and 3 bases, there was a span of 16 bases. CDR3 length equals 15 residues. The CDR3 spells CASSPRQNRYYGYTF. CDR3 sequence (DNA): TGTGCCAGCAGCCCCCGACAGAATCGTTACTATGGCTACACCTTC.

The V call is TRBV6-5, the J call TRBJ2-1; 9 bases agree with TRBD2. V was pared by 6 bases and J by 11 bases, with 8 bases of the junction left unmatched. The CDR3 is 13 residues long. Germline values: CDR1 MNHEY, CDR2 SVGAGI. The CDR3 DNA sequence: TGTGCCAGCAGGCCTGGGACTAGCCAACAGCAGTTCTTC. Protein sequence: CASRPGTSQQQFF.

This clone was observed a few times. The CDR3 DNA follows: TGCGCCAGCAGCTTGGGCAGGGGATATTCACCCCTCCACTTT. As protein: CASSLGRGYSPLHF. The chain couples TRBV5-1 to TRBJ1-6; possible D gene TRBD1, 6 bases. Trimming took 0 bases from V and 8 from J, leaving 9 bases between them. The V gene's germline CDR1 is SGHRS and CDR2 YFSETQ. This CDR3 is built from 14 residues. Looking up the rest from reference TRBV5-1 and TRBJ1-6 gives the full variable domain: KAGVTQTPRYLIKTRGQQVTLSCSPISGHRSVSWYQQTPGQGLQFLFEYFSETQRNKGNFPGRFSGRQFSNSRSEMNVSTLELGDSALYLCASSLGRGYSPLHFGNGTRLTVT.

The DNA of the CDR3 is TGTGCCAGCAGCCGGGGGGCGGAGACCACAGATACGCAGTATTTT. It translates to CASSRGAETTDTQYF. The rearrangement joins TRBV7-2 to TRBJ2-3; weak D call: TRBD2 (7 bases). V was trimmed by 5 bases and J by 2 bases, leaving 14 bases between them. The CDR3 totals 15 residues. CDR1 is SGHTA, CDR2 FQGNSA, per germline.

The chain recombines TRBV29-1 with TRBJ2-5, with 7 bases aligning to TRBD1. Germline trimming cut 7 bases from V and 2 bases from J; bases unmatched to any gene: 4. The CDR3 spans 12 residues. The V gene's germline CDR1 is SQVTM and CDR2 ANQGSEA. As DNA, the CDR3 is TGCAGCGCCGGGACAGATCAAGAGACCCAGTACTTC. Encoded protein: CSAGTDQETQYF.

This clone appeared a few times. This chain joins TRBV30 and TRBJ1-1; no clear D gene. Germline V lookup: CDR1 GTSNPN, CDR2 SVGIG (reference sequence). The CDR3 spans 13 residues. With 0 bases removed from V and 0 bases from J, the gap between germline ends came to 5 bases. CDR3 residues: CAWSVRVNTEAFF. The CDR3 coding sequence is TGTGCCTGGAGTGTACGAGTGAACACTGAAGCTTTCTTT.

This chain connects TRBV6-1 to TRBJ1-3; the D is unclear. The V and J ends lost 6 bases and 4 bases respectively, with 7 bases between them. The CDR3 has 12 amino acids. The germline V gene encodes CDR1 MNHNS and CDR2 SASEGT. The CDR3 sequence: CASRALGNTIYF. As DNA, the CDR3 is TGTGCCAGCAGAGCATTGGGAAACACCATATATTTT.

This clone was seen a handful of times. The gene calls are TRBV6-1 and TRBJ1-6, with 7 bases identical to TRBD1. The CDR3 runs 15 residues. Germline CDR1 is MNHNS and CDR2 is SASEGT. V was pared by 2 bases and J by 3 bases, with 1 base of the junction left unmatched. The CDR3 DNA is TGTGCCAGCAGTGAAACAGGGGACTATAATTCACCCCTCCACTTT. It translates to CASSETGDYNSPLHF.

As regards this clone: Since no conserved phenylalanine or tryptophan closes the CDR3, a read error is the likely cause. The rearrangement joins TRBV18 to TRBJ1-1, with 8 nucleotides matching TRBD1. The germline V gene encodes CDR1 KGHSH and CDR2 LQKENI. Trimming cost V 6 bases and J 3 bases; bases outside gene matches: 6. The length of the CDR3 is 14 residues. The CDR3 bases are TGTGCCAGCTCGTCCAGGGGGCGAGACACTGAAGCTTTCCTT. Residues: CASSSRGRDTEAFL.

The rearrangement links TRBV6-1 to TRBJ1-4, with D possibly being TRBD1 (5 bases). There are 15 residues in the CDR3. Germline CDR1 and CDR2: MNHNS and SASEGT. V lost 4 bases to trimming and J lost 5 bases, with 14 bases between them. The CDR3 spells CASSARQRVNEKLFF. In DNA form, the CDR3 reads TGTGCCAGCAGTGCCCGACAGAGAGTGAATGAAAAACTGTTTTTT.

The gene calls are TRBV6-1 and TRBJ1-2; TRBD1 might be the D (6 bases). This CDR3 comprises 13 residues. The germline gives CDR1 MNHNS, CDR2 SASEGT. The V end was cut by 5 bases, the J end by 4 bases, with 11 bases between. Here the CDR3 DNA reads TGTGCCAGCAGTTTACAGGGAATCTATGGCTACACCTTC. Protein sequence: CASSLQGIYGYTF.

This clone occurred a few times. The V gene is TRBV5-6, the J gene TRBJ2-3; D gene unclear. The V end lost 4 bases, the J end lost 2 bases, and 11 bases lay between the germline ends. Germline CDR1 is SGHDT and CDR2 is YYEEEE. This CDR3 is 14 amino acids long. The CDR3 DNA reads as TGTGCCAGCAGCCGACAAGCTGTCACAGATACGCAGTATTTT. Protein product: CASSRQAVTDTQYF.

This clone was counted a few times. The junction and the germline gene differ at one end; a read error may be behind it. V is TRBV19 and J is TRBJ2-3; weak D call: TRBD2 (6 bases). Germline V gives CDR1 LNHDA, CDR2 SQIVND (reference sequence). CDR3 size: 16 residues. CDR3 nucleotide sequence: TGTGCCAGTAGTGTCGCCTCGGGGCGGGGCACGGATACGCAGTATTTT. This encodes CASSVASGRGTDTQYF. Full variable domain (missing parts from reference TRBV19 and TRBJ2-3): DGGITQSPKYLFRKEGQNVTLSCEQNLNHDAMYWYRQDPGQGLRLIYYSQIVNDFQKGDIAEGYSVSREKKESFPLTVTSAQKNPTAFYLCASSVASGRGTDTQYFGPGTRLTVL.

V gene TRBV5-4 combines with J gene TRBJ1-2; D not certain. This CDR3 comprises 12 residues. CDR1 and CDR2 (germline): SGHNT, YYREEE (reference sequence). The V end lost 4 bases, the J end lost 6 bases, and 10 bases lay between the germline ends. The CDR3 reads CASSGEADGYTF. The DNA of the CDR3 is TGTGCCAGCAGCGGGGAGGCAGATGGCTACACCTTC. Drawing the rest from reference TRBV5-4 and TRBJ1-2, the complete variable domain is ETGVTQSPTHLIKTRGQQVTLRCSSQSGHNTVSWYQQALGQGPQFIFQYYREEENGRGNFPPRFSGLQFPNYSSELNVNALELDDSALYLCASSGEADGYTFGSGTRLTVV.

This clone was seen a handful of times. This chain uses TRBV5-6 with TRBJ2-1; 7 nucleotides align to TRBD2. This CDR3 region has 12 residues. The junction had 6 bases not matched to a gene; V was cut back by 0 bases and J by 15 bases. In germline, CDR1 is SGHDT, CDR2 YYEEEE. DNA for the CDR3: TGTGCCAGCAGCTTGGATTGGGGGGGTATGTTCTTC. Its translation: CASSLDWGGMFF.

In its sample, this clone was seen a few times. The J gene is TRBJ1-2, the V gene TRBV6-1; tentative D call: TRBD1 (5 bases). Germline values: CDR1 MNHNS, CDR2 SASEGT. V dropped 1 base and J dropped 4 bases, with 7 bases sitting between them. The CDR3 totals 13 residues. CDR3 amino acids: CASSEGGGYGYTF. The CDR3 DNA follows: TGTGCCAGCAGTGAAGGGGGGGGCTATGGCTACACCTTC.

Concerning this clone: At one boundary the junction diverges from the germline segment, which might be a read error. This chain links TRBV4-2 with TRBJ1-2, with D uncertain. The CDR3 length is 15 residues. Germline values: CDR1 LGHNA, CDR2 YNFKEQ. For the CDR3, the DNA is TGTGCCAGCAGCCCCCAAGCAGCACGGAACTACGGCTACACCTTC. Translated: CASSPQAARNYGYTF.

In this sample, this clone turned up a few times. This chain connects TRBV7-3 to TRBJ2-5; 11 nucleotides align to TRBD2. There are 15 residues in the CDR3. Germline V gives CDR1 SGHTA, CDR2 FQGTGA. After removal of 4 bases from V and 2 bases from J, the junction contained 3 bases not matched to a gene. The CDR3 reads CASSSLAGGQETQYF. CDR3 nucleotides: TGTGCCAGCAGCTCTCTAGCGGGGGGACAAGAGACCCAGTACTTC.

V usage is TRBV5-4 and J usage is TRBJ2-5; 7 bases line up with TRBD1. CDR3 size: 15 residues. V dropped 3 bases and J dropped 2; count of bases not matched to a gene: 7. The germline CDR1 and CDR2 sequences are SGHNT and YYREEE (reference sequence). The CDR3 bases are TGTGCCAGCAGCTCCGCAGGGACAGTTCAAGAGACCCAGTACTTC. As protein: CASSSAGTVQETQYF.

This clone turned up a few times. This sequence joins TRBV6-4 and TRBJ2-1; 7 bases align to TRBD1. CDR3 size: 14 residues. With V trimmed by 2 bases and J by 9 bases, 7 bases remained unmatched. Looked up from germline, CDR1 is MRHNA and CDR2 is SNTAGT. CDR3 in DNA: TGTGCCAGCAGTGACGGCAGGGGGAGAGGTGAGCAGTTCTTC. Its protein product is CASSDGRGRGEQFF.

CDR3 DNA sequence: TGTGCCAGCAGCCCGGGGACCGGGGAGCTGTTTTTT. Amino acid sequence: CASSPGTGELFF. The chain has TRBV7-6 and TRBJ2-2; D is perhaps TRBD2 (5 bases). CDR1 is SGHVS and CDR2 is FNYEAQ in the germline V gene. Trimming left V 5 bases short and J 5 bases short, with 6 bases between. CDR3 length: 12 residues.